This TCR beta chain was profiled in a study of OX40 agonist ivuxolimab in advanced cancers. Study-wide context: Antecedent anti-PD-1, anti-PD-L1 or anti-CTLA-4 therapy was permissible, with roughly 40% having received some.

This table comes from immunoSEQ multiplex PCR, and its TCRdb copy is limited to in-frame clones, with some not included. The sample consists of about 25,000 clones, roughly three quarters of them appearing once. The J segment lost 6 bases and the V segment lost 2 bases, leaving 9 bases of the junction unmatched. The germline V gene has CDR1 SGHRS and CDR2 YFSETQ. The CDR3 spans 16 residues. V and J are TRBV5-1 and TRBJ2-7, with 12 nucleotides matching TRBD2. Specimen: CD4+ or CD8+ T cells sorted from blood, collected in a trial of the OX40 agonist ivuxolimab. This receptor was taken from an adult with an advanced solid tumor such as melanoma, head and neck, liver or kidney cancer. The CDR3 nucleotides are TGCGCCAGCAGCTTAACAGGACTAGCGGGATTCGCCGAGCAGTACTTC. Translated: CASSLTGLAGFAEQYF. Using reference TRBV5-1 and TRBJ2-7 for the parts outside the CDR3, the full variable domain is KAGVTQTPRYLIKTRGQQVTLSCSPISGHRSVSWYQQTPGQGLQFLFEYFSETQRNKGNFPGRFSGRQFSNSRSEMNVSTLELGDSALYLCASSLTGLAGFAEQYFGPGTRLTVT.